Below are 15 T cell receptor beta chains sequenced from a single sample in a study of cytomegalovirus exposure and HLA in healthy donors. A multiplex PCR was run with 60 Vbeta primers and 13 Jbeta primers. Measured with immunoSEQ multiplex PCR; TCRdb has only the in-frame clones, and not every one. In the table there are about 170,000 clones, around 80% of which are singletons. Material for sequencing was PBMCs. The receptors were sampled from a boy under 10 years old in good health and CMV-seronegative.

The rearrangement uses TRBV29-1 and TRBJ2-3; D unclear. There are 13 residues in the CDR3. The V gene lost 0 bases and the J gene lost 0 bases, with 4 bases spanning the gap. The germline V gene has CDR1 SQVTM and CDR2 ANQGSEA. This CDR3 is CSVEEASTDTQYF. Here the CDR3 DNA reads TGCAGCGTTGAAGAGGCCAGCACAGATACGCAGTATTTT.

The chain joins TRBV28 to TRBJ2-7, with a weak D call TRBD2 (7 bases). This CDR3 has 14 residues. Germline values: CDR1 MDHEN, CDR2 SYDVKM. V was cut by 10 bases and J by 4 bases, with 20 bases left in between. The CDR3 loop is CAIRGGVGGYEQYF. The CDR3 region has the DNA TGTGCCATCCGAGGGGGGGTAGGGGGTTACGAGCAGTACTTC.

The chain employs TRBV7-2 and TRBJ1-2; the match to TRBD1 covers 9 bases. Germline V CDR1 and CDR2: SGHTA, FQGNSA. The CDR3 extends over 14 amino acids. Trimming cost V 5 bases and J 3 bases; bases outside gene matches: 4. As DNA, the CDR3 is TGTGCCAGCAGCCACAGGGGGCTTGACTATGGCTACACCTTC. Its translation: CASSHRGLDYGYTF.

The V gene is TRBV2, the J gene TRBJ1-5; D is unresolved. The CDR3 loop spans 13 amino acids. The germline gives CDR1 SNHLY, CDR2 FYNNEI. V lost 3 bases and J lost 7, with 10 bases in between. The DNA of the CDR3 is TGTGCCAGCAGTGAGTCGACAACGCAGCCCCAGCATTTT. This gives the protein CASSESTTQPQHF.

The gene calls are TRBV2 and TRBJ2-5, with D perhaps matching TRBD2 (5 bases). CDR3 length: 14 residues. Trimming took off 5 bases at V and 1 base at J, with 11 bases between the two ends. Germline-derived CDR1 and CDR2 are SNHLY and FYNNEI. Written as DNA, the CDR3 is TGTGCCAGCAGTCCCCGGGAAATCCAAGAGACCCAGTACTTC. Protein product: CASSPREIQETQYF. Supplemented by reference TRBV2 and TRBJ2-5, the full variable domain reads EPEVTQTPSHQVTQMGQEVILRCVPISNHLYFYWYRQILGQKVEFLVSFYNNEISEKSEIFDDQFSVERPDGSNFTLKIRSTKLEDSAMYFCASSPREIQETQYFGPGTRLLVL.

The CDR3 DNA reads as TGTGCCAGCAGCGGGACTAGCGGGAGCAACGAGCAGTACTTC. Protein sequence: CASSGTSGSNEQYF. This rearrangement joins TRBV5-4 to TRBJ2-7; 14 bases are a match to TRBD2. The CDR3 covers 14 residues. Unmatched junction bases numbered 2, after V lost 4 bases and J lost 5 bases. Germline V gene sequence: CDR1 SGHNT, CDR2 YYREEE (reference sequence).

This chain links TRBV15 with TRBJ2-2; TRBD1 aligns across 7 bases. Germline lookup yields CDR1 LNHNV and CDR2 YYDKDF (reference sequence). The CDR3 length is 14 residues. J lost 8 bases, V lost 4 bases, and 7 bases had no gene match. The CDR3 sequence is CATSNRGLSGELFF. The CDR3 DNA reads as TGTGCCACCAGCAACAGGGGTCTTTCTGGGGAGCTGTTTTTT.

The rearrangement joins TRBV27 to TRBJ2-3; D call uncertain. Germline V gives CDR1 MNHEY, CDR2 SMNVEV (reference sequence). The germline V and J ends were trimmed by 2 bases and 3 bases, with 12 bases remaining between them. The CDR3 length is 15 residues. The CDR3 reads CASSLVRLSTDTQYF. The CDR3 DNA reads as TGTGCCAGCAGTTTAGTGAGGCTGTCGACAGATACGCAGTATTTT.

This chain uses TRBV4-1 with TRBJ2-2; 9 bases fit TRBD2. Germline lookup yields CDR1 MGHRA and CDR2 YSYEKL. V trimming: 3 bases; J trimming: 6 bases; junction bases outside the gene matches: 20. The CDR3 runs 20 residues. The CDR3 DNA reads TGCGCCAGCAGCCAGGCCGGACCAAGACTAGCGGTAGATCTATCCGGGGAGCTGTTTTTT. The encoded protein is CASSQAGPRLAVDLSGELFF.

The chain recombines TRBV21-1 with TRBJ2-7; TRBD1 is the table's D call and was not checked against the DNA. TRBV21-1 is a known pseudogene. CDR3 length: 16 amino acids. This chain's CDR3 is CASSNRYGAKPYEQYF. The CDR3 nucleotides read TGTGCCAGCAGCAACAGATATGGGGCGAAGCCCTACGAGCAGTACTTC.

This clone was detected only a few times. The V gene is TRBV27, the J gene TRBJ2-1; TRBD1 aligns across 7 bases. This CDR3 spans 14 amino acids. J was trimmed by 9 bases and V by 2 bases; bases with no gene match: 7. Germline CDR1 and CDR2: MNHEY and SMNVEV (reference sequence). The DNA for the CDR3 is TGTGCCAGCAGTTTAGTTTACAGGGGTGGTGAGCAGTTCTTC. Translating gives CASSLVYRGGEQFF.

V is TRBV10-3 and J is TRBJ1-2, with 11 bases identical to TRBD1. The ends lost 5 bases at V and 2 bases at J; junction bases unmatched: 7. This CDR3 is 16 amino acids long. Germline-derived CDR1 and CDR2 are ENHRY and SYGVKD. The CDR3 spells CAISNDGQGANYGYTF. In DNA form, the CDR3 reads TGTGCCATCAGTAATGATGGACAGGGGGCGAACTATGGCTACACCTTC.

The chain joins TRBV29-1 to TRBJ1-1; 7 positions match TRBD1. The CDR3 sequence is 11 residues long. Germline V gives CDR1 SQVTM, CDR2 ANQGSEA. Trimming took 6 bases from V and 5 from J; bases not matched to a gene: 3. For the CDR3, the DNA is TGCAGCGTCTACAGGGGAACTGAAGCTTTCTTT. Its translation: CSVYRGTEAFF.

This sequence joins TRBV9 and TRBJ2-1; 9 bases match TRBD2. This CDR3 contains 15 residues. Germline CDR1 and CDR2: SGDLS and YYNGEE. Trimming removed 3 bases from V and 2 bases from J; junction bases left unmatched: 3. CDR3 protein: CASSAGTSPYNEQFF. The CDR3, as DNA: TGTGCCAGCAGCGCCGGGACTAGCCCCTACAATGAGCAGTTCTTC.

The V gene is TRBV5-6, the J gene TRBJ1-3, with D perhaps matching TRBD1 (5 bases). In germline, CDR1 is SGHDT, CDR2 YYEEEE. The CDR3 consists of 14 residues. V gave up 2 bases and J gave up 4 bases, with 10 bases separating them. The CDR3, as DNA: TGTGCCAGCAGCTTTCAGGGTGACGGAAACACCATATATTTT. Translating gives CASSFQGDGNTIYF.